This TCR beta chain comes out of a study of CD8+ T cells in alopecia areata. Study results and limitations: The study found higher clonality in lesional than normal scalp, especially in alopecia totalis/universalis.

Collected material from alopecia areata patients comprised lesional scalp punch biopsies and peripheral blood. CDR3 length: 15 amino acids. The germline V and J ends were trimmed by 5 bases and 1 base, with 14 bases remaining between them. Germline CDR1 is MNHEY and CDR2 is SVGAGI. Sequencing relied on a cDNA template that was reverse transcribed from extracted RNA. Clones were sequenced by immunoSEQ multiplex PCR, and TCRdb holds only the in-frame ones, with some missing. The sample contains 150,000 to 200,000 clones, roughly 66% of which appear only once. As regards this clone: Its cognate antigen is unknown.

The receptor was derived from a human donor with alopecia areata. The chain combines TRBV6-5 with TRBJ1-1, with D maybe TRBD1 (6 bases). The material sequenced was CD8+ T cells sorted from blood, taken at week 0. This CDR3 is CASSPGTTGNTEAFF. CDR3 DNA: TGTGCCAGCAGTCCAGGAACGACAGGGAACACTGAAGCTTTCTTT.